This entry features one TCR beta chain sequence. Its antigen is unknown. This entry comes from a study of response to subunit inactivated influenza vaccine. TCRdb called the RT-PCR reads again in MiXCR, with one record for every CDR3 protein. Altogether approximately 500,000 distinct CDR3 sequences are present, 10% to 15% being singletons, with the ten largest covering approximately 14%. CDR1 is SEHNR and CDR2 is FQNEAQ in the germline V gene (reference sequence). Trimming pared 4 bases from V and 5 bases from J, leaving 11 bases between. CDR3 size: 13 residues. General observations from the study: Only a handful of new T cells, the authors suggested, are recruited with each seasonal influenza vaccination.

This TCR came from a man in his forties or fifties who received an inactivated influenza vaccine. The chain couples TRBV7-9 to TRBJ2-5, with unresolved D. Sequenced material: PBMCs from blood, taken roughly 46 days after vaccination. The CDR3 sequence: CASSSPLPETQYF. The CDR3 DNA reads TGTGCCAGCAGCTCCCCACTTCCGGAGACCCAGTACTTC.